This T cell receptor beta chain emerged from a study of OX40 agonist ivuxolimab in advanced cancers. The study's findings and limits: Also showing low normalized T-cell clonal expansion were some of the nonresponders. At 0.1 to 3.0 mg/kg and by week 6, CD4+ and CD8+ T cells in the blood had expanded clonally.

Notes on this clone: Its antigen remains unidentified.

Germline assignment: CDR1 MNHNS and CDR2 SASEGT. V lost 4 bases, J lost 6 bases, and 8 bases stayed unmatched. The CDR3 spans 15 residues. This table comes from immunoSEQ multiplex PCR, and its TCRdb copy is limited to in-frame clones, with some not included. This table holds roughly 65,000 clones, roughly 92% found once. Peripheral blood came from all dose cohorts at three timepoints. The source material was CD4+ or CD8+ T cells sorted from blood, sampled in a trial of the OX40 agonist ivuxolimab. This clonotype was sampled from an adult with an advanced solid tumor such as melanoma, head and neck, liver or kidney cancer. The chain carries TRBV6-1 and TRBJ1-4, with 7 bases aligning to TRBD1. The CDR3 spells CASSGRQGRYEKLFF. The DNA for the CDR3 is TGTGCCAGCAGTGGTCGACAGGGTCGGTATGAAAAACTGTTTTTT.